Below are 16 T cell receptor beta chains sequenced from a single sample in a study of cytomegalovirus exposure and HLA in healthy donors. Amplification used 60 Vbeta primers and 13 Jbeta primers. Only in-frame clones appear in the TCRdb table, and some are missing; sequencing was by immunoSEQ multiplex PCR. The repertoire has hundreds of thousands of clones, approximately 80% of them found once; the top ten carry more than 0.6%. The sequencing input was PBMCs. These receptors were taken from a boy between 2 and 10 years old in good health and CMV-seronegative.

V and J are TRBV27 and TRBJ2-3, with D possibly matching TRBD1 (6 bases). CDR3 length: 15 residues. Germline V gives CDR1 MNHEY, CDR2 SMNVEV (reference sequence). Trimming left V 6 bases short and J 0 bases short, with 13 bases between. The CDR3 sequence is CASSSPGQSTDTQYF. The CDR3 coding sequence is TGTGCCAGCAGCTCCCCGGGACAAAGCACAGATACGCAGTATTTT.

This sequence joins TRBV7-6 and TRBJ1-1, with 7 bases that match TRBD1. Per germline, CDR1 SGHVS and CDR2 FNYEAQ. Trimming at V came to 4 bases and at J to 1 base, leaving 15 bases not matched to a gene. The CDR3 runs 18 residues. The CDR3 region has the DNA TGTGCCAGCAGCTGGGGTGGTTTGAGGGGGCTTAAGAACACTGAAGCTTTCTTT. This codes for CASSWGGLRGLKNTEAFF.

The rearrangement links TRBV7-9 to TRBJ2-5; tentatively, D is TRBD2 (6 bases). The CDR3 is 16 amino acids. CDR1 and CDR2 from the germline V gene are SEHNR and FQNEAQ (reference sequence). The V end was cut by 3 bases, the J end by 3 bases, with 17 bases between. The CDR3 region has the DNA TGTGCCAGCAGCTTCGCCCTGGCGCTAGCGAAAGAGACCCAGTACTTC. Protein: CASSFALALAKETQYF.

CDR3: CASSEPDRGQNQPQHF. The CDR3 DNA reads as TGTGCCAGCAGCGAACCGGACAGGGGGCAGAATCAGCCCCAGCATTTT. The chain has TRBV11-3 and TRBJ1-5; 11 bases map to TRBD1. CDR3 length equals 16 residues. V shed 5 bases, J shed 4 bases, and the junction held 7 bases outside the gene matches. CDR1 and CDR2 from the germline V gene are SGHNT and YENEEA.

This chain connects TRBV30 to TRBJ2-1; a possible D gene is TRBD2 (6 bases). The CDR3 totals 16 residues. Trimming removed 3 bases from V and 3 bases from J, with 18 bases in between. Germline CDR1 GTSNPN, CDR2 SVGIG (reference sequence). The CDR3 DNA reads as TGTGCCTGGAGCTCAGGGTCGGGGGTGCGCTACAATGAGCAGTTCTTC. It translates to CAWSSGSGVRYNEQFF.

CDR3 in DNA: TGTGCCAGCCACTCCATACCCGGGGAGACCCAGTACTTC. As protein: CASHSIPGETQYF. The chain is built from TRBV18 and TRBJ2-5; D is unclear. CDR3 length equals 13 residues. With 8 bases removed from V and 5 bases from J, the gap between germline ends came to 15 bases. Germline CDR1 and CDR2: KGHSH and LQKENI. Variable domain in full (rest from reference TRBV18 and TRBJ2-5): NAGVMQNPRHLVRRRGQEARLRCSPMKGHSHVYWYRQLPEEGLKFMVYLQKENIIDESGMPKERFSAEFPKEGPSILRIQQVVRGDSAAYFCASHSIPGETQYFGPGTRLLVL.

The rearrangement links TRBV6-1 to TRBJ2-3; TRBD2 might be the D (5 bases). Between the trimmed V and J ends, which lost 7 bases and 2 bases, there was a span of 13 bases. Per the germline V gene, CDR1 is MNHNS and CDR2 is SASEGT. The CDR3 extends over 14 amino acids. The CDR3 DNA is TGTGCCAGCAAATGGGAGACCCACACAGATACGCAGTATTTT. This encodes CASKWETHTDTQYF.

The chain uses TRBV7-9 and TRBJ2-1, with 8 bases lining up with TRBD2. CDR3 size: 17 residues. The V gene end was trimmed by 6 bases and the J gene end by 0 bases; junction bases not matched to a gene: 10. Germline CDR1 SEHNR, CDR2 FQNEAQ (reference sequence). CDR3 residues: CASREEREITSYNEQFF. The DNA of the CDR3 is TGTGCCAGCAGGGAGGAGCGGGAGATTACCTCCTACAATGAGCAGTTCTTC.

The chain employs TRBV10-2 and TRBJ2-1; D perhaps matches TRBD1 (6 bases). CDR3 size: 15 residues. Germline CDR1 reads WSHSY; CDR2 reads SAAADI. Trimming stripped 0 bases from V and 5 bases from J, with 11 bases between. CDR3 loop: CASSESMGANNEQFF. In DNA, the CDR3 is TGCGCCAGCAGTGAGTCGATGGGGGCCAACAATGAGCAGTTCTTC.

The chain couples TRBV11-2 to TRBJ1-4; no firm D call. CDR1 is SGHAT and CDR2 is FQNNGV in the germline V gene. The length of the CDR3 is 14 residues. Trimming took 3 bases from V and 0 from J, leaving 5 bases between them. CDR3 nucleotide sequence: TGTGCCAGCAGCTTTTATGCAACTAATGAAAAACTGTTTTTT. Protein: CASSFYATNEKLFF. The whole variable domain, filled in from reference TRBV11-2 and TRBJ1-4, reads EAGVAQSPRYKIIEKRQSVAFWCNPISGHATLYWYQQILGQGPKLLIQFQNNGVVDDSQLPKDRFSAERLKGVDSTLKIQPAKLEDSAVYLCASSFYATNEKLFFGSGTQLSVL.

The chain uses TRBV30 and TRBJ2-3; the match to TRBD2 covers 11 bases. This CDR3 spans 15 amino acids. The trim removed 4 bases at V and 3 bases at J, leaving 6 bases unmatched. In germline, CDR1 is GTSNPN, CDR2 SVGIG (reference sequence). CDR3 loop: CAWTSGGRGTDTQYF. The CDR3 coding sequence is TGTGCCTGGACTAGCGGGGGGCGGGGAACAGATACGCAGTATTTT.

This sequence joins TRBV6-1 and TRBJ1-1; D may be TRBD1 (5 bases). The CDR3 runs 13 residues. V lost 8 bases and J lost 1, with 11 bases in between. CDR1 MNHNS and CDR2 SASEGT come from the germline V gene. The CDR3 here is CASCRAQNTEAFF. CDR3 DNA: TGTGCCAGCTGCAGGGCGCAGAACACTGAAGCTTTCTTT.

The rearrangement uses TRBV21-1 and TRBJ2-1; the D segment call TRBD2 is taken from the table without a DNA check. TRBV21-1 is designated a pseudogene. This CDR3 is 14 amino acids long. CDR3 in DNA: TGTGCCACCAGGGGGACTAGCGGGAGGGATGAGCAGTTCTTC. It specifies CATRGTSGRDEQFF.

The V gene is TRBV27, the J gene TRBJ1-5; a weak D match, TRBD1 (6 bases). The CDR3 loop spans 16 amino acids. The V end was cut by 5 bases, the J end by 3 bases, with 17 bases between. Germline V gene lookup returns CDR1 MNHEY and CDR2 SMNVEV (reference sequence). The CDR3 here is CASSPVGGAVNQPQHF. The CDR3 DNA is TGTGCCAGCAGTCCCGTGGGGGGGGCGGTCAATCAGCCCCAGCATTTT.

The chain employs TRBV30 and TRBJ2-1; the D gene is possibly TRBD2 (5 bases). The CDR3 contains 12 residues. V was shortened by 8 bases and J by 8 bases, with 16 bases between the two germline ends. CDR1 GTSNPN and CDR2 SVGIG come from the germline V gene (reference sequence). The CDR3 DNA follows: TGTGCCAAGGCCGCGGGCACCCATGAGCAGTTCTTC. Amino acid sequence: CAKAAGTHEQFF.

V gene TRBV27 combines with J gene TRBJ2-7; maybe TRBD2 (6 bases). The CDR3 runs 15 residues. The germline V and J ends were trimmed by 0 bases and 4 bases, with 13 bases remaining between them. Germline assignment: CDR1 MNHEY and CDR2 SMNVEV (reference sequence). The CDR3 spells CASSLSAGSPYEQYF. The CDR3 DNA reads TGTGCCAGCAGTTTATCGGCGGGATCGCCTTACGAGCAGTACTTC.